Each of the 3 T cell receptor beta chains below was sequenced from the same sample in a study of shared clonotypes between healthy human individuals. Generated by immunoSEQ multiplex PCR, the TCRdb table keeps only in-frame clones and is missing some. The table lists about 2.4 million clones, approximately 94% of them singletons. Input material: naive CD4+ T cells sorted from blood. The subset denotes: CD45RA+ positively selected. These receptors were obtained from a man aged 18 to 29 in good health.

The chain is built from TRBV11-3 and TRBJ2-3; 8 bases agree with TRBD1. The germline V gene encodes CDR1 SGHNT and CDR2 YENEEA. The CDR3 covers 14 residues. After removal of 4 bases from V and 4 bases from J, the junction contained 4 bases not matched to a gene. The CDR3: CASSSPQGADTQYF. The CDR3 DNA follows: TGTGCCAGCAGCTCTCCACAGGGGGCAGATACGCAGTATTTT.

The chain combines TRBV5-4 with TRBJ2-7; D is unclear. Trimming stripped 1 base from V and 1 base from J, with 9 bases between. Germline lookup yields CDR1 SGHNT and CDR2 YYREEE (reference sequence). The CDR3 runs 14 residues. The CDR3 here is CASSLRPRSYEQYF. CDR3 in DNA: TGTGCCAGCAGCTTGAGGCCGAGATCCTACGAGCAGTACTTC.

The genes are TRBV28 and TRBJ2-7; D may be TRBD1 or TRBD2 (5 bases each). Germline loops: CDR1 MDHEN, CDR2 SYDVKM. V was cut by 7 bases and J by 2 bases, with 12 bases left in between. The CDR3 consists of 13 residues. For the CDR3, the DNA is TGTGCCAGCACCCGGGACGGACCCTACGAGCAGTACTTC. Translated: CASTRDGPYEQYF.